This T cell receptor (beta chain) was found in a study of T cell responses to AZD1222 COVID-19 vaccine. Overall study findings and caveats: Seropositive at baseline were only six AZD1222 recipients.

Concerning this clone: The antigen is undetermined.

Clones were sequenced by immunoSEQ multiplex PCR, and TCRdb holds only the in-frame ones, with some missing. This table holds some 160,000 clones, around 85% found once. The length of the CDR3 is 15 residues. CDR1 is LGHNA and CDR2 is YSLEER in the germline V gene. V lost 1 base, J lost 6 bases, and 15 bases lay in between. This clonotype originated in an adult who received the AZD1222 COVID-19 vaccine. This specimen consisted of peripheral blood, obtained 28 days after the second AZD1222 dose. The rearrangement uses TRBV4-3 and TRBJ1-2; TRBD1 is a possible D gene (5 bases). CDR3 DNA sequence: TGCGCCAGCAGCCAAGCGGCAGGGACCGTTCATGGCTACACCTTC. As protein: CASSQAAGTVHGYTF.